These T cell receptor beta chains were read from a single sample in a study of blood T cell repertoires in COVID-19. Here immunoSEQ multiplex PCR was the method, and the copy in TCRdb shows in-frame clones only, minus some. The sample holds hundreds of thousands of clones, 89% seen once. The sequenced material came from peripheral blood. The source of these receptors is a man between 18 and 35 years old with COVID-19, enrolled during active disease. Both conserved end residues are part of each CDR3. A D gene is named only where the DNA matches it firmly. Rows give clone size only sometimes, using once, few, many, or a class for an expanded clone.

clone size	V gene	D gene	J gene	CDR3 DNA	CDR3 protein
NA	TRBV6-5	NA	TRBJ2-7	TGTGCCAGCAGGACAGGGTGGGGGGCCTACGAGCAGTACTTC	CASRTGWGAYEQYF
NA	TRBV5-8	NA	TRBJ2-1	TGTGCCAGCGGTCCCACGGTAAGGGGCTCCTACAATGAGCAGTTCTTC	CASGPTVRGSYNEQFF
NA	TRBV9	TRBD1	TRBJ2-1	TGTGCCAGCAGGGAAGGGGGACAGGGTAAAAATGAGCAGTTCTTC	CASREGGQGKNEQFF
once	TRBV10-3	TRBD1	TRBJ2-2	TGTGCCATCAGTGAGACAGGGGAGCGCGGGGAGCTGTTTTTT	CAISETGERGELFF
once	TRBV29-1	NA	TRBJ1-1	TGCAGCGTTGGAGTGGGAGGGGGCACTGAAGCTTTCTTT	CSVGVGGGTEAFF
NA	TRBV7-9	TRBD1	TRBJ2-6	TGTGCCAGCAGCTCCTGGACAGGCTCTGGGGCCAACGTCCTGACTTTC	CASSSWTGSGANVLTF
NA	TRBV21-1	NA	TRBJ2-7	TGTGCCAGCAGCCGAATTAGGCAAGTAGCGGGAGGGTGCGAGCAGTACTTC	CASSRIRQVAGGCEQYF
NA	TRBV11-3	NA	TRBJ2-5	TGTGCAATCCGGCCCAGGGGACAAGAGACCCAGTACTTC	CAIRPRGQETQYF
NA	TRBV11-2	NA	TRBJ1-5	TGTGCCAGCAGCTTAGAGGCGGGTATCGGTCAGCCCCAGCATTTT	CASSLEAGIGQPQHF
once	TRBV19	NA	TRBJ2-2	TGTGCCAGTAGTATATTCTCGGGTTCCGGGGAGCTGTTTTTT	CASSIFSGSGELFF
NA	TRBV28	NA	TRBJ1-2	TGTGCCAGCAGTTTACGCACAGGTCACTATGGCTACACCTTC	CASSLRTGHYGYTF
NA	TRBV19	TRBD1	TRBJ2-1	TGTGCCACCGGGACAGGCGATGAGCAGTTCTTC	CATGTGDEQFF
NA	TRBV5-6	NA	TRBJ2-3	TGTGCCAGCAGCTTATCACAGAACACAGATACGCAGTATTTT	CASSLSQNTDTQYF
NA	TRBV2	NA	TRBJ2-1	TGTGCCAGCAGTATAACAGGGTCGCTGCGCAATGAGCAGTTCTTC	CASSITGSLRNEQFF
NA	TRBV5-1	TRBD1	TRBJ2-3	TGCGCCAGCAGCCCGGGACAGGGGGTAGGCTTCACAGATACGCAGTATTTT	CASSPGQGVGFTDTQYF
NA	TRBV7-9	NA	TRBJ2-1	TGTGCCAGCAGCTTAGGTGCGGCGGAGTTCAATGAGCAGTTCTTC	CASSLGAAEFNEQFF
NA	TRBV14	TRBD1	TRBJ2-7	TGTGCCAGCAGCCCCGCCGGACAGGCCTACGAGCAGTACTTC	CASSPAGQAYEQYF
NA	TRBV27	NA	TRBJ1-2	TGTGCCAGCAGGAGGGGGTTCTCCCAAAACTATGGCTACACCTTC	CASRRGFSQNYGYTF
NA	TRBV14	NA	TRBJ1-6	TGTGCCAGCAGCCCATCTCCCCAAAGCTCACCCCTCCACTTT	CASSPSPQSSPLHF
NA	TRBV7-8	NA	TRBJ1-4	TGTGCCAGCCGCGGGCTGACCGTTAATGAAAAACTGTTTTTT	CASRGLTVNEKLFF
NA	TRBV30	TRBD2	TRBJ2-7	TGTGCCTCCTGGGGGGGGGTTCGAAACGAGCAGTACTTC	CASWGGVRNEQYF
NA	TRBV9	NA	TRBJ1-2	TGTGCCAGCAGCCGAGAAGATAGGAGCTATGGCTACACCTTC	CASSREDRSYGYTF
NA	TRBV3-1/TRBV3-2	TRBD1	TRBJ1-6	TGTGCCAGCAGCCAAGGTTCAGGGGGCTCCTATAATTCACCCCTCCACTTT	CASSQGSGGSYNSPLHF
NA	TRBV27	NA	TRBJ2-7	TGTGCCAGCAGTCTCGACTCAAGTTGGTACGAGCAGTACTTC	CASSLDSSWYEQYF
NA	TRBV6-5	NA	TRBJ2-5	TGTACCAGCAGCCGAGACTGGACGAGGGATGGAACCCAGTACTTC	CTSSRDWTRDGTQYF
NA	TRBV4-1	TRBD1	TRBJ1-2	TGCGCCAGCAGCCAAGATCCCATCGCAGGGGGCAGCTATGGCTACACCTTC	CASSQDPIAGGSYGYTF
NA	TRBV6-1	TRBD2	TRBJ2-3	TGTGCCAGCAGTGACGGGACTACCCTCACAGATACGCAGTATTTT	CASSDGTTLTDTQYF
NA	TRBV24-1	NA	TRBJ2-2	TGTGCCACCAGTGATCCGAGAACCCAAACCGGGGAGCTGTTTTTT	CATSDPRTQTGELFF
NA	TRBV9	TRBD2	TRBJ2-1	TGTGCCAGCAGCCTTCGTAGCGGGAGGGCATATGAGCAGTTCTTC	CASSLRSGRAYEQFF
NA	TRBV5-4	NA	TRBJ1-1	TGTGCCAGCGGGCTGGGGGGGAACACTGAAGCTTTCTTT	CASGLGGNTEAFF
NA	TRBV5-1	TRBD1	TRBJ1-4	TGCGCCAGCAGCTTGGTTGGACAGGGAGACGAAAAACTGTTTTTT	CASSLVGQGDEKLFF
NA	TRBV7-6	NA	TRBJ2-5	TGTGCCAGCAGCTCCCTGGAGACCCAGTACTTC	CASSSLETQYF
NA	TRBV27	NA	TRBJ2-1	TGTGCCAGCAGTACCCAGCGGGTCTACAATGAGCAGTTCTTC	CASSTQRVYNEQFF
NA	TRBV9	TRBD2	TRBJ2-7	TGTGCCAGCAGCGAAACCGGGACTACCTACGAGCAGTACTTC	CASSETGTTYEQYF
NA	TRBV7-2	TRBD2	TRBJ2-7	TGTGCCAGCAGCGGCGGGACTAGCGGCTCCTACGAGCAGTACTTC	CASSGGTSGSYEQYF
many	TRBV3-1/TRBV3-2	TRBD2	TRBJ2-1	TGTGCCAGCAGCCTAGATGGACTAGCGGGGGGGCCCGGTGAGCAGTTCTTC	CASSLDGLAGGPGEQFF
NA	TRBV12-3/TRBV12-4	NA	TRBJ1-1	TGTGCCAGCAGGCCCGGGACATTCCTCGGAGCTTTCTTT	CASRPGTFLGAFF
NA	TRBV24-1	TRBD1	TRBJ2-5	TGTGCCACCAGTGAGGGGGGGACAGGGGGGCAAGAGACCCAGTACTTC	CATSEGGTGGQETQYF
NA	TRBV2	NA	TRBJ1-4	TGTGCCAGCAGTAAGCGGCGGACGCCTTCAACTAATGAAAAACTGTTTTTT	CASSKRRTPSTNEKLFF
once	TRBV6-2/TRBV6-3	TRBD2	TRBJ2-1	TGTGCCAGCAGTTTCGCCAGGGGAGCGGGGGGGCGGTACAATGAGCAGTTCTTC	CASSFARGAGGRYNEQFF
NA	TRBV6-2/TRBV6-3	NA	TRBJ2-7	TGTGCCAGCAGTTACTCGAGGGGGAACTACGAGCAGTACTTC	CASSYSRGNYEQYF
NA	TRBV6-5	TRBD2	TRBJ2-7	TGTGCCAGCAGTTACACTAGCGCTATCGAAGGTTACGAGCAGTACTTC	CASSYTSAIEGYEQYF